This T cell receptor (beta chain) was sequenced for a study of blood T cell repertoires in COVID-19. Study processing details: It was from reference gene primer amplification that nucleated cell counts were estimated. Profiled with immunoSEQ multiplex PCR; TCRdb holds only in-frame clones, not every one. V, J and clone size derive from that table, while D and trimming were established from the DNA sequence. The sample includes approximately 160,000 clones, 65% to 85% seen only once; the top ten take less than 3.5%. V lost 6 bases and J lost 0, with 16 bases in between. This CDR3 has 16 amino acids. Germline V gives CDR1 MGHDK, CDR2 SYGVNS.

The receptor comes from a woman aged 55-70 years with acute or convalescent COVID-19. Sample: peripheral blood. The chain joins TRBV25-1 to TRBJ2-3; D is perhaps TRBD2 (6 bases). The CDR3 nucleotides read TGTGCCAGCAGCAGCGGGCCAGTGCTGAGCACAGATACGCAGTATTTT. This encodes CASSSGPVLSTDTQYF.